The sequence of this TCR beta chain was determined in a study of somatic mutations in cytotoxic T cells in rheumatoid arthritis. Study observations and caveats: Patients with rheumatoid arthritis showed a slight underrepresentation of TRBV07, a finding that was never subjected to any adjustment for multiple comparisons. With age, CD8+ clonality increased in rheumatoid arthritis patients, whereas no such increase appeared in healthy controls.

Notes on this clone: The antigen is unknown.

The CDR3 covers 16 residues. Germline values: CDR1 MNHNY, CDR2 SVGAGI (reference sequence). The V end was cut by 3 bases, the J end by 6 bases, with 18 bases between. Produced via immunoSEQ multiplex PCR; TCRdb's table is partial and in-frame only. Of about 19,000 clones listed, approximately 82% are singletons. V usage is TRBV6-6 and J usage is TRBJ2-1, with TRBD1 as a possible D gene (6 bases). The specimen was CD8+ T cells sorted from blood. This sequence was found in a man between 18 and 29 years old with rheumatoid arthritis. In DNA, the CDR3 is TGTGCCAGCAGTTATACAGGGATCAGTACCGTCAATGAGCAGTTCTTC. It specifies CASSYTGISTVNEQFF.